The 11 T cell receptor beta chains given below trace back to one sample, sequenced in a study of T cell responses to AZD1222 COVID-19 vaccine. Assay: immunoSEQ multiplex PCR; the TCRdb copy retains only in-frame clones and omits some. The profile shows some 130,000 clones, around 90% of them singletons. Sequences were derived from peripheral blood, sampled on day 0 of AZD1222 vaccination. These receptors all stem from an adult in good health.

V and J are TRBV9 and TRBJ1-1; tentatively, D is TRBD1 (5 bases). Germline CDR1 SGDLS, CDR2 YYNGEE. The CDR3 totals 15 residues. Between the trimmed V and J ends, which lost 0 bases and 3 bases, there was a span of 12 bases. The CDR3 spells CASSVGQGIYTEAFF. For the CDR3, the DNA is TGTGCCAGCAGCGTAGGGCAGGGTATTTACACTGAAGCTTTCTTT.

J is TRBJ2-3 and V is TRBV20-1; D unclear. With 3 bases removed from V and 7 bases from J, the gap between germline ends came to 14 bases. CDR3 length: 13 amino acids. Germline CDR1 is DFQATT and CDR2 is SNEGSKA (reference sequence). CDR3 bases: TGCAGTGCTAGTTCCCTCCCCTTGTATACGCAGTATTTT. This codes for CSASSLPLYTQYF.

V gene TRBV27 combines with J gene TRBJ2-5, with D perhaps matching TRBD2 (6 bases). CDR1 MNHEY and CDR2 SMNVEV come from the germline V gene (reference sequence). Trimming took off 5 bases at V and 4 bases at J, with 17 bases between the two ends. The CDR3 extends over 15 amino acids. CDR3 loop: CASSRPGRLGETQYF. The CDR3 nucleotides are TGTGCCAGCAGTCGGCCAGGGAGGCTCGGAGAGACCCAGTACTTC.

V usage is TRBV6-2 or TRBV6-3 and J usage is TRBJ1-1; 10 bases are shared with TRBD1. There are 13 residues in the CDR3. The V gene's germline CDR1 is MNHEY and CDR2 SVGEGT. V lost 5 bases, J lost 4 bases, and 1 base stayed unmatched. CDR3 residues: CASSRTGGTEAFF. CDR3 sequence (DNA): TGTGCCAGCAGTCGGACAGGGGGCACTGAAGCTTTCTTT.

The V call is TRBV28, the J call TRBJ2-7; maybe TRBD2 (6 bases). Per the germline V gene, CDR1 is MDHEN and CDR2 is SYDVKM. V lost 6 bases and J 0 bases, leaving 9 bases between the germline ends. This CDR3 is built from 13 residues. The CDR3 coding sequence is TGTGCCAGCAGCCTAGCGTCCTCCTACGAGCAGTACTTC. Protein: CASSLASSYEQYF.

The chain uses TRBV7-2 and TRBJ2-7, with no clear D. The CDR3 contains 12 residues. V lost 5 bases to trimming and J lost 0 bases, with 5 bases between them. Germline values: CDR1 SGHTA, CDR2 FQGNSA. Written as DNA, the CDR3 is TGTGCCAGCAGCCGAAGCTCCTACGAGCAGTACTTC. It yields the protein CASSRSSYEQYF.

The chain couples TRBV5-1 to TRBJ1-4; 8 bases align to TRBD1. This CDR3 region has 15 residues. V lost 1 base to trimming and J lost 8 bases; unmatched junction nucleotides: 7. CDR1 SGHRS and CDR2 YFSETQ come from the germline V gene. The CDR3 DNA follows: TGCGCCAGCAGCTTGATGGGACAGGCAAACGAAAAACTGTTTTTT. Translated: CASSLMGQANEKLFF.

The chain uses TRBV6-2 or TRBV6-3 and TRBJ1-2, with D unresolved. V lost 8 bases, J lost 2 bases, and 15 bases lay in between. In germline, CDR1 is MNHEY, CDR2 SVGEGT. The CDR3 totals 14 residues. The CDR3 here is CASRPDGKNYGYTF. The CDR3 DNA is TGTGCCAGCCGCCCCGACGGGAAGAACTATGGCTACACCTTC.

The CDR3 here is CAWSGGPGSPLHF. As DNA, the CDR3 is TGTGCCTGGAGTGGGGGTCCGGGTTCACCCCTCCACTTT. This chain joins TRBV30 and TRBJ1-6, with D uncertain. Trimming pared 1 base from V and 9 bases from J, leaving 10 bases between. CDR1 and CDR2 (germline): GTSNPN, SVGIG (reference sequence). The CDR3 runs 13 residues.

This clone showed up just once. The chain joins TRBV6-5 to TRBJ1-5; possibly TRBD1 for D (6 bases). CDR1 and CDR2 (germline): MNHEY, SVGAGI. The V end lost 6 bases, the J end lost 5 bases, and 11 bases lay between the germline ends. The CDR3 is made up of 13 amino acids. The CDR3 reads CASSTNRDQPQHF. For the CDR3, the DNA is TGTGCCAGCAGCACCAACAGGGATCAGCCCCAGCATTTT.

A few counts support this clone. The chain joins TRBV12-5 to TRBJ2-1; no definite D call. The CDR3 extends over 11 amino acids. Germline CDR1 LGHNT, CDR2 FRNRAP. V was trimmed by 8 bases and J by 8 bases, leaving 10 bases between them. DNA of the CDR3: TGTGCTAGTAGCGACGCGTATGAGCAGTTCTTC. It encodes CASSDAYEQFF.